This T cell receptor beta chain was retrieved from a study of cytomegalovirus exposure and HLA in healthy donors. Broader study findings: Later analysis demonstrated an association between a missense DCLRE1C variant and TCR beta V- and J-gene trimming. A few V segments could not be told apart, such as TRBV6-2 and TRBV6-3, and were left out. Later on, analysis showed that most CMV-associated TCR beta chains appeared to be HLA-restricted. TCR association rates varied by HLA locus in a later analysis, with DRB1 highest and HLA-C lowest.

A multiplex PCR was run with 60 Vbeta primers and 13 Jbeta primers. Clones were sequenced by immunoSEQ multiplex PCR, and TCRdb holds only the in-frame ones, with some missing. Counted here are under 200,000 clones, roughly 85% occurring once; the ten biggest clones make up approximately 0.69%. The V gene end was trimmed by 3 bases and the J gene end by 5 bases; junction bases not matched to a gene: 11. Germline CDR1 is SGHTA and CDR2 is FQGNSA. The CDR3 contains 16 residues. Of note for this clone: Its antigen is currently unknown.

The source is a woman aged 40 to 55 in good health and CMV-seronegative. The source material was PBMCs. The rearrangement links TRBV7-2 to TRBJ2-7; 9 nucleotides line up with TRBD2. The CDR3 region is CASSFFSGRIGNEQYF. Written as DNA, the CDR3 is TGTGCCAGCAGCTTTTTTAGCGGGAGAATCGGTAACGAGCAGTACTTC.